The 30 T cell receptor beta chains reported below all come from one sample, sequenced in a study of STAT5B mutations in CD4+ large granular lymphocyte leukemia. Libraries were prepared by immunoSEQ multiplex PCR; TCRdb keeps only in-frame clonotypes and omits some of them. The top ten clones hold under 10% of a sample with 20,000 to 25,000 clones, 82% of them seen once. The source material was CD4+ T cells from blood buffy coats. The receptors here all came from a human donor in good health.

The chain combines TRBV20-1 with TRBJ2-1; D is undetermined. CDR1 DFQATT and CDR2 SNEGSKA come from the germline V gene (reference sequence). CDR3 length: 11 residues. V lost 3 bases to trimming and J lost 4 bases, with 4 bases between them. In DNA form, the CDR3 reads TGCAGTGCTAGTTCTTACAATGAGCAGTTCTTC. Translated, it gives CSASSYNEQFF.

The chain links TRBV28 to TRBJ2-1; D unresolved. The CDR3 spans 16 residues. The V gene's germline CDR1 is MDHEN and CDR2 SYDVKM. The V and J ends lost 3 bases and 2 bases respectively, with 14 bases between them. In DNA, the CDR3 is TGTGCCAGCAGTTTTCGGCACGGAGCACCCTACAATGAGCAGTTCTTC. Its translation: CASSFRHGAPYNEQFF. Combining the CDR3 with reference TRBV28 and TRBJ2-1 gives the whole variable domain DVKVTQSSRYLVKRTGEKVFLECVQDMDHENMFWYRQDPGLGLRLIYFSYDVKMKEKGDIPEGYSVSREKKERFSLILESASTNQTSMYLCASSFRHGAPYNEQFFGPGTRLTVL.

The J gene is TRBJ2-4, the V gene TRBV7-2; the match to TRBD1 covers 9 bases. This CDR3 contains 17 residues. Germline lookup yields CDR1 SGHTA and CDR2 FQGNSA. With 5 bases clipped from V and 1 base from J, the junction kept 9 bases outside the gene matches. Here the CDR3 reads CASSTPDRGLAKNIQYF. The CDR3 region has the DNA TGTGCCAGCAGCACCCCGGACAGGGGACTTGCCAAAAACATTCAGTACTTC.

CDR3 nucleotides: TGTGCCAGCAGTGAACAGGGGGCGGCTAATGAAAAACTGTTTTTT. It specifies CASSEQGAANEKLFF. The chain links TRBV6-1 to TRBJ1-4; 8 bases align to TRBD1. CDR1 is MNHNS and CDR2 is SASEGT in the germline V gene. There are 15 residues in the CDR3. The V gene end was trimmed by 2 bases and the J gene end by 3 bases; junction bases not matched to a gene: 2.

CDR3 protein: CASSKGEWSSGDTYEQYF. The CDR3 DNA is TGTGCCAGCAGCAAAGGGGAGTGGTCTAGCGGGGACACCTACGAGCAGTACTTC. The chain combines TRBV21-1 with TRBJ2-7; the DNA was not used to check the table's D call, TRBD2. TRBV21-1 is reported as a pseudogene. CDR3 length equals 18 residues.

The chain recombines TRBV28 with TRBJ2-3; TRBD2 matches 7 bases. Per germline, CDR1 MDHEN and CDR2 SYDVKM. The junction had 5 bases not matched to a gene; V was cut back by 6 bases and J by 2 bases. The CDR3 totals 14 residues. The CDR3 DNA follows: TGTGCCAGCAGCCTCGGGGGGTACACAGATACGCAGTATTTT. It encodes CASSLGGYTDTQYF.

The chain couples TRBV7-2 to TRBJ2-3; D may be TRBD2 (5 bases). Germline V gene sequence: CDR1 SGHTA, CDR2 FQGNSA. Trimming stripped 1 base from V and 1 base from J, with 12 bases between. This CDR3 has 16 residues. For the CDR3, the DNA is TGTGCCAGCAGCTTAGGTGGCGGAGCGGGCACAGATACGCAGTATTTT. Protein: CASSLGGGAGTDTQYF. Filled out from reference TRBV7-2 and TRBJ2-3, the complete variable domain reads GAGVSQSPSNKVTEKGKDVELRCDPISGHTALYWYRQSLGQGLEFLIYFQGNSAPDKSGLPSDRFSAERTGGSVSTLTIQRTQQEDSAVYLCASSLGGGAGTDTQYFGPGTRLTVL.

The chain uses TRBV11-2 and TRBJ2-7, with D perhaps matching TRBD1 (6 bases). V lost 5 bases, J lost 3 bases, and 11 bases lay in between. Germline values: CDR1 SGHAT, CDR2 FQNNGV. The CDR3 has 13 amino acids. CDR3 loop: CASSRDRSYEQYF. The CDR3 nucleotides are TGTGCCAGCAGCCGCGACAGGAGCTACGAGCAGTACTTC.

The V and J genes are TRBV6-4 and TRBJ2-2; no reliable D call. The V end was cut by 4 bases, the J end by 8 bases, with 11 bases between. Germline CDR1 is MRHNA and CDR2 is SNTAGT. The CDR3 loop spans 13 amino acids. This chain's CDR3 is CASSVAGRGELFF. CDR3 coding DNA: TGTGCCAGCAGTGTGGCTGGAAGAGGGGAGCTGTTTTTT.

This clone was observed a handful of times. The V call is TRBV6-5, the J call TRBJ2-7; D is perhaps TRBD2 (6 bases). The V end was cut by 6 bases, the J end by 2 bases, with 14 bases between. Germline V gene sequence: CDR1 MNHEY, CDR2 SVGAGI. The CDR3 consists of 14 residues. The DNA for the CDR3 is TGTGCCAGCAGCCAAGGGTGGGGGGCCTACGAGCAGTACTTC. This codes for CASSQGWGAYEQYF.

This chain's CDR3 is CASREPGTGNTGELFF. The CDR3 nucleotides are TGTGCCAGCAGAGAACCCGGGACAGGAAACACCGGGGAGCTGTTTTTT. This chain connects TRBV27 to TRBJ2-2; 8 nucleotides align to TRBD1. Germline-derived CDR1 and CDR2 are MNHEY and SMNVEV (reference sequence). The CDR3 totals 16 residues. V trimming: 6 bases; J trimming: 2 bases; junction bases outside the gene matches: 8.

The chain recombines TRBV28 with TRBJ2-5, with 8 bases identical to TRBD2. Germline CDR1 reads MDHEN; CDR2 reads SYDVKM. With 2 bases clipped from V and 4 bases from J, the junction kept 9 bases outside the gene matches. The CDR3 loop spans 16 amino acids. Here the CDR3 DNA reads TGTGCCAGCAGTTTAGGGCGGGGGGCCCGGTCAGAGACCCAGTACTTC. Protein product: CASSLGRGARSETQYF.

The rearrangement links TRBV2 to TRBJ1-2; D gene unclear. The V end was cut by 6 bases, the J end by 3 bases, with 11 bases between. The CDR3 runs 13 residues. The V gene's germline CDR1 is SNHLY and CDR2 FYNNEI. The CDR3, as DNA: TGTGCCAGCAGGACGGGGATAGACTATGGCTACACCTTC. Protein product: CASRTGIDYGYTF. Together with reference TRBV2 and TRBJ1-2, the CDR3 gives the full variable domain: EPEVTQTPSHQVTQMGQEVILRCVPISNHLYFYWYRQILGQKVEFLVSFYNNEISEKSEIFDDQFSVERPDGSNFTLKIRSTKLEDSAMYFCASRTGIDYGYTFGSGTRLTVV.

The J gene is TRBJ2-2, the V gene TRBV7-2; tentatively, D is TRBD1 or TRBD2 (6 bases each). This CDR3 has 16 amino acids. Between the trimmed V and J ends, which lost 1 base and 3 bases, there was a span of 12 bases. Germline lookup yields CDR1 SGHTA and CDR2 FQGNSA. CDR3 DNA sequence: TGTGCCAGCAGCTTAGGGGTTCGGGGGCACACCGGGGAGCTGTTTTTT. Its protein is CASSLGVRGHTGELFF.

CDR3 coding DNA: TGTGCCAGCAGCCGAGTGACAGGGTCCAGCACAGATACGCAGTATTTT. This translates into CASSRVTGSSTDTQYF. The chain has TRBV11-2 and TRBJ2-3, with 7 bases aligning to TRBD1. This CDR3 is 16 amino acids long. Trimming cost V 5 bases and J 0 bases; bases outside gene matches: 8. The germline V gene encodes CDR1 SGHAT and CDR2 FQNNGV.

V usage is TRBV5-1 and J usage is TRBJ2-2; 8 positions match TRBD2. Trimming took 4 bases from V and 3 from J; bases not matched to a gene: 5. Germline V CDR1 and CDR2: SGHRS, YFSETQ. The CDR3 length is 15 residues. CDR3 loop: CASSTQLADTGELFF. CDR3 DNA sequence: TGCGCCAGCAGCACCCAACTAGCGGACACCGGGGAGCTGTTTTTT.

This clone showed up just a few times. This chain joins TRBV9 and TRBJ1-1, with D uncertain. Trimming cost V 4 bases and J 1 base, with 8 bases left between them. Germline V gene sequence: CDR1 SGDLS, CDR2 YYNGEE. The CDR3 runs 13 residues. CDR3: CASSPVPNTEAFF. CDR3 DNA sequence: TGTGCCAGCAGCCCCGTCCCGAACACTGAAGCTTTCTTT.

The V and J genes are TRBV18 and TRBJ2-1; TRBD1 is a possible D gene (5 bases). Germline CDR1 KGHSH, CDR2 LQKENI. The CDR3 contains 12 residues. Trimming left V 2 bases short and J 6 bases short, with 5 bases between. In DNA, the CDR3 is TGTGCCAGCTCACCAGGGGCCAATGAGCAGTTCTTC. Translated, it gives CASSPGANEQFF. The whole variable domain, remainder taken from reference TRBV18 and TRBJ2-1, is NAGVMQNPRHLVRRRGQEARLRCSPMKGHSHVYWYRQLPEEGLKFMVYLQKENIIDESGMPKERFSAEFPKEGPSILRIQQVVRGDSAAYFCASSPGANEQFFGPGTRLTVL.

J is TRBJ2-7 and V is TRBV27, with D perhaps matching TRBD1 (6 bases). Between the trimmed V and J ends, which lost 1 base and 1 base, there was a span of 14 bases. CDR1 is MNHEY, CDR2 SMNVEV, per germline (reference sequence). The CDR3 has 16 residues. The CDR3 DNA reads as TGTGCCAGCAGTTTATTAGGACAGCAAGGATCCTACGAGCAGTACTTC. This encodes CASSLLGQQGSYEQYF.

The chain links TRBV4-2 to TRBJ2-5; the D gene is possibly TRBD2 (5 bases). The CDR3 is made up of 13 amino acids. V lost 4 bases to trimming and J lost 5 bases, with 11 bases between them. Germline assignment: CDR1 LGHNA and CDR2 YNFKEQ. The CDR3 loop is CASSPGLRETQYF. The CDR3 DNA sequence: TGTGCCAGCAGCCCAGGACTCCGGGAGACCCAGTACTTC.

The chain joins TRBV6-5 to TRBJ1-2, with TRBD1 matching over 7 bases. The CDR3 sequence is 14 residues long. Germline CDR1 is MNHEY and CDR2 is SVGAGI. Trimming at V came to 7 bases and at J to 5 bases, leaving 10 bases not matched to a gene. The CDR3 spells CASTRTGGWYGYTF. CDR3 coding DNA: TGTGCCAGCACCAGGACAGGAGGGTGGTATGGCTACACCTTC.

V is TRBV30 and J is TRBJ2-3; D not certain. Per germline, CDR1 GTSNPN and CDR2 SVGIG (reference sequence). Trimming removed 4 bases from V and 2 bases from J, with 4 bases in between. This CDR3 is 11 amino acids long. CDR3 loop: CAWTDTDTQYF. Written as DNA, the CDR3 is TGTGCCTGGACCGACACAGATACGCAGTATTTT. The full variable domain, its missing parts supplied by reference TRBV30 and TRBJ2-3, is SQTIHQWPATLVQPVGSPLSLECTVEGTSNPNLYWYRQAAGRGLQLLFYSVGIGQISSEVPQNLSASRPQDRQFILSSKKLLLSDSGFYLCAWTDTDTQYFGPGTRLTVL.

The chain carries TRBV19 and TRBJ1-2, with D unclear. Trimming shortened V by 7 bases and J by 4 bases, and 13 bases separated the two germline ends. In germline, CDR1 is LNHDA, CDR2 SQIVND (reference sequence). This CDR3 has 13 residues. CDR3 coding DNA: TGTGCCAGTAACCGGGAAAAATCCTATGGCTACACCTTC. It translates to CASNREKSYGYTF.

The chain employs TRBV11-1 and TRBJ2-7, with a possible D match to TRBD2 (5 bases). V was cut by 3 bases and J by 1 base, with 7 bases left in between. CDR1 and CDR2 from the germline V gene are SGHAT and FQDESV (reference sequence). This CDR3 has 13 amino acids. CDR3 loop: CASSFRESYEQYF. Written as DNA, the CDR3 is TGTGCCAGCAGCTTTAGGGAGTCCTACGAGCAGTACTTC.

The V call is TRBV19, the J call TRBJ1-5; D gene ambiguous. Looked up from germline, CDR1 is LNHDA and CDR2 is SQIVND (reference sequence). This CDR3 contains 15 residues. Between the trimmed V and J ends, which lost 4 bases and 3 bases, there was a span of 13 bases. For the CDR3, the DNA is TGTGCCAGTAGTACGAAGGACCGATTCAATCAGCCCCAGCATTTT. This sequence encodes CASSTKDRFNQPQHF.

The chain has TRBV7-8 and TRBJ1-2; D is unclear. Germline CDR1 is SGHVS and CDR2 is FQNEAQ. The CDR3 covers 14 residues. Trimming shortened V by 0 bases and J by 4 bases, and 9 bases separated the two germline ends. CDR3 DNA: TGTGCCAGCAGCTTAGCTCAGGCGACCTATGGCTACACCTTC. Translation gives CASSLAQATYGYTF.

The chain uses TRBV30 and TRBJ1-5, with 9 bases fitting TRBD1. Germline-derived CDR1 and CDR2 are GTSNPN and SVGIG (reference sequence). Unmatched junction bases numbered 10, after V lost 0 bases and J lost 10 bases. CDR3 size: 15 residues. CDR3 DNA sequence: TGTGCCTGGAGTGTCCCGGGGACAGGGACGGGTCCCCAGCATTTT. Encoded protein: CAWSVPGTGTGPQHF.

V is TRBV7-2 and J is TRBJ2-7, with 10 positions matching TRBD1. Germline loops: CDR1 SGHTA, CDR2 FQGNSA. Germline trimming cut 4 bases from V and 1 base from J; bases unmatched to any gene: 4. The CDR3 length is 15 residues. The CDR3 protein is CASSSGQGGSYEQYF. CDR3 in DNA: TGTGCCAGCAGCTCCGGACAGGGGGGTTCCTACGAGCAGTACTTC. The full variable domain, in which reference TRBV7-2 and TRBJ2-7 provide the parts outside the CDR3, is GAGVSQSPSNKVTEKGKDVELRCDPISGHTALYWYRQSLGQGLEFLIYFQGNSAPDKSGLPSDRFSAERTGGSVSTLTIQRTQQEDSAVYLCASSSGQGGSYEQYFGPGTRLTVT.

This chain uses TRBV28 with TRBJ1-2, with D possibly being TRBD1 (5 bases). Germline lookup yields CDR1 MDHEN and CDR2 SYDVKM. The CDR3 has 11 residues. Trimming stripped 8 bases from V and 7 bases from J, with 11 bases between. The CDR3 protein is CASFSGLGYTF. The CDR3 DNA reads TGTGCCAGCTTTTCGGGGCTTGGCTACACCTTC.

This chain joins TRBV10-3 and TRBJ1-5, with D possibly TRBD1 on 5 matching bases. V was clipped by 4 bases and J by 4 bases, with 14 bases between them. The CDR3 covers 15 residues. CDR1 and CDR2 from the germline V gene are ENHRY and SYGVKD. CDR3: CAISGGLEGNQPQHF. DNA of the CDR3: TGTGCCATCAGTGGAGGGTTGGAGGGGAATCAGCCCCAGCATTTT.